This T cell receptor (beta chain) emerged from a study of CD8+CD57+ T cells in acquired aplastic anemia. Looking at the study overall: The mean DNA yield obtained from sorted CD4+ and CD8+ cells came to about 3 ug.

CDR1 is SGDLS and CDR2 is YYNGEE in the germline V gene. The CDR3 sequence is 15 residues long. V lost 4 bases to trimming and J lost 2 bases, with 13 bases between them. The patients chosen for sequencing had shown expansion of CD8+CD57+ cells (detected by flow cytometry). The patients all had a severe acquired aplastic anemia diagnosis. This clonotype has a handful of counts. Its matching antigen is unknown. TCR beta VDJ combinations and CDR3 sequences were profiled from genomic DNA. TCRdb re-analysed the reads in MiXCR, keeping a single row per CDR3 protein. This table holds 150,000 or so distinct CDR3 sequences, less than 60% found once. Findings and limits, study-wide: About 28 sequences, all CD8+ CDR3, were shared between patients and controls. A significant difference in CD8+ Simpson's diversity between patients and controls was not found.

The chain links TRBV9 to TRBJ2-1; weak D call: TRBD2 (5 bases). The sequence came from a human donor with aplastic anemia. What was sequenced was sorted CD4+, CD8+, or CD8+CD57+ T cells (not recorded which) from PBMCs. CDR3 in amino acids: CASSPPGSTYNEQFF. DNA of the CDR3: TGTGCCAGCAGCCCTCCGGGGTCGACCTACAATGAGCAGTTCTTC.